Included here is one T cell receptor beta chain sequence, with context. Its specificity is unknown. Losses at the gene ends were 7 bases for V and 2 bases for J; bases not matched to a gene: 8. The germline V gene has CDR1 MNHEY and CDR2 SVGAGI. The CDR3 contains 15 residues. Repertoires were generated with immunoSEQ multiplex PCR, while TCRdb's copy carries only in-frame clones and drops some. The sample shows some 120,000 clones, roughly 87% of them seen only once. These data come from a study of T cell responses to AZD1222 COVID-19 vaccine. Study-wide results and caveats: Regions 160-218 and 743-854 held dominance among vaccine-associated CD4 TCRs, which spanned spike. The donor group comprised mostly white British people and more females; the analysis possibly underestimated clonal diversity. Reports indicate that nearly half of spike-specific TCRs are directed at unmutated variant regions.

The sequenced sample was peripheral blood, obtained 28 days after the second AZD1222 dose. The chain recombines TRBV6-5 with TRBJ2-3, with 8 bases identical to TRBD1. This sequence was found in an adult who received the AZD1222 COVID-19 vaccine. The CDR3 reads CASILTGDPTDTQYF. DNA for the CDR3: TGTGCCAGCATATTGACAGGGGACCCCACAGATACGCAGTATTTT.